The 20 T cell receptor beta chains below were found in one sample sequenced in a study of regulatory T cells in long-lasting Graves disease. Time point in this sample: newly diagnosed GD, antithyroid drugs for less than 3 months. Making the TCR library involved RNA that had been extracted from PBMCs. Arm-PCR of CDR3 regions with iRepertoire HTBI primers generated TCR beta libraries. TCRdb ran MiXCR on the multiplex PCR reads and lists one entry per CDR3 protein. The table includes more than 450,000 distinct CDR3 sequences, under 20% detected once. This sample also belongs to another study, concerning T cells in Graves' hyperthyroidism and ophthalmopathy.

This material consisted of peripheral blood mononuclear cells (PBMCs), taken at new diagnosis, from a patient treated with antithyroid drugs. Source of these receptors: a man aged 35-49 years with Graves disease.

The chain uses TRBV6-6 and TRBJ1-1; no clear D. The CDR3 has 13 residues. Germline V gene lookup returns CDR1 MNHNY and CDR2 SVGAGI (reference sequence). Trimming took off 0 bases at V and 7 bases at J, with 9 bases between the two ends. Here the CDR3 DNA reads TGTGCCAGCAGTTACTCGAGCAGCGATGAAGCTTTCTTT. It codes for CASSYSSSDEAFF.

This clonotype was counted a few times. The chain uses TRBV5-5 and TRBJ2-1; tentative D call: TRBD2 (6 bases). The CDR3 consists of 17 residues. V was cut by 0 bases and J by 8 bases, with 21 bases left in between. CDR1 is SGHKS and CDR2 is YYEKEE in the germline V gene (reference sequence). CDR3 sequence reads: CASSLEVGTSFIDEQFF. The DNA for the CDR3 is TGTGCCAGCAGCTTGGAGGTCGGGACTTCGTTTATCGATGAGCAGTTCTTC.

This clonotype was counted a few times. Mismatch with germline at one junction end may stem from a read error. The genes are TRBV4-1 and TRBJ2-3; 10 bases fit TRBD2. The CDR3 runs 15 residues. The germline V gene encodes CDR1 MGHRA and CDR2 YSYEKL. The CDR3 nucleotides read TGTGCCAGCGGCCAAGAGTGGACTAGCGGAGATACGCAGTATTTT. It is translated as CASGQEWTSGDTQYF.

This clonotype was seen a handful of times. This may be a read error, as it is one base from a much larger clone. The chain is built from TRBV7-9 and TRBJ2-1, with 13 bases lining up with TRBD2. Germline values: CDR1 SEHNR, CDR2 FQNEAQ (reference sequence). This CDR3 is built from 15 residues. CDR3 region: CASSLWTSGSDEQLF. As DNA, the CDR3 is TGTGCCAGCAGCCTCTGGACTAGCGGGAGCGATGAGCAGCTCTTC.

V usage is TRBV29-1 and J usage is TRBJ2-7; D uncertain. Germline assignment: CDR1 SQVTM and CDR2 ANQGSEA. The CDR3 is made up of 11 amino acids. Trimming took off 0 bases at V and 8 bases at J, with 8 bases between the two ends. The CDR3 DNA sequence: TGCAGCGTTGAAGATCTATCGAAGCAGTACTTC. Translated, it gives CSVEDLSKQYF.

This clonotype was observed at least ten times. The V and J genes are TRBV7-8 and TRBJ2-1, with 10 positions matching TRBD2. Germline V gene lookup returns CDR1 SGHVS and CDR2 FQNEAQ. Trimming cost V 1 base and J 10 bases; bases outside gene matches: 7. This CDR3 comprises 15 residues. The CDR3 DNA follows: TGTGCCAGCAGCTTAGTGGCTAGCGGGAGAGGGGAGCAGTTCTTC. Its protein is CASSLVASGRGEQFF.

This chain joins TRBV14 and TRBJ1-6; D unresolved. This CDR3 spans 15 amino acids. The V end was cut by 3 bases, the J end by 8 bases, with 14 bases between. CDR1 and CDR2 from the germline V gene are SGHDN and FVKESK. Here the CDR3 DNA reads TGTGCCAGCAGCCAGCGAAGGGCCACGGATTCACCCCTCCACTTT. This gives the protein CASSQRRATDSPLHF.

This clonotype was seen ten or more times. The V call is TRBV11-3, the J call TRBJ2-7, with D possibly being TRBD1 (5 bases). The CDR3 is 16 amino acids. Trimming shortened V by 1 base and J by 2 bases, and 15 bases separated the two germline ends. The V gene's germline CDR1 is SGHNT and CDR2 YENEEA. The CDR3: CASSLVGAKGTYEQYF. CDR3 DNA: TGTGCCAGCAGCTTAGTTGGGGCCAAGGGGACCTACGAGCAGTACTTC.

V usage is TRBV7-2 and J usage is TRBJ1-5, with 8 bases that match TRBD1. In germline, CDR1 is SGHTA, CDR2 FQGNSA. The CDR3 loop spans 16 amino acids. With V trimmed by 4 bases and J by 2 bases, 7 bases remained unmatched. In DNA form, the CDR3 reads TGTGCCAGCAGCTCGGAATGGGGACAGGGCAATCAGCCCCAGCATTTT. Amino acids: CASSSEWGQGNQPQHF. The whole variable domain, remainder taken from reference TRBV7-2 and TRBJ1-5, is GAGVSQSPSNKVTEKGKDVELRCDPISGHTALYWYRQSLGQGLEFLIYFQGNSAPDKSGLPSDRFSAERTGGSVSTLTIQRTQQEDSAVYLCASSSEWGQGNQPQHFGDGTRLSIL.

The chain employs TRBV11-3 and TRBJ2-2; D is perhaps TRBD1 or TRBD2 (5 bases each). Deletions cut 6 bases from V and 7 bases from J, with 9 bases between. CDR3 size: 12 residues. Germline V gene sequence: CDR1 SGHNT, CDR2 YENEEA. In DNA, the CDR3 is TGTGCCAGCAGGCTTGGGGGCGGGGAGCTGTTTTTT. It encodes CASRLGGGELFF. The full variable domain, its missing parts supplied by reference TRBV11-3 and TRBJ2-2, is EAGVVQSPRYKIIEKKQPVAFWCNPISGHNTLYWYLQNLGQGPELLIRYENEEAVDDSQLPKDRFSAERLKGVDSTLKIQPAELGDSAVYLCASRLGGGELFFGEGSRLTVL.

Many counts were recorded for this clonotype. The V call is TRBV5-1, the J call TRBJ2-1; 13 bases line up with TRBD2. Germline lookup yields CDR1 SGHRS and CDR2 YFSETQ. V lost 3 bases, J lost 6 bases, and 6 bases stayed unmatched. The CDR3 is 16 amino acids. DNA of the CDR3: TGCGCCAGCAGCTCAGCCGGGACTAGCGGGGCCAATGAGCAGTTCTTC. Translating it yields CASSSAGTSGANEQFF.

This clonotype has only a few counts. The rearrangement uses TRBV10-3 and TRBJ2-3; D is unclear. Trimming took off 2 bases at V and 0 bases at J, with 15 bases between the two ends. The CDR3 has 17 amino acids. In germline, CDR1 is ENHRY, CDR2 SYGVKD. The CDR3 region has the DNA TGTGCCATCAGTGAGAGTGGTCCGGGTTCTAGCACAGATACGCAGTATTTT. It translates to CAISESGPGSSTDTQYF.

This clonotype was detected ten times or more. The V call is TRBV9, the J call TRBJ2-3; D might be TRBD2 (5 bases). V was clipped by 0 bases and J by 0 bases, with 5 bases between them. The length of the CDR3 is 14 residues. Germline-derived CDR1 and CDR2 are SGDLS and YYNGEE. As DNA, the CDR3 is TGTGCCAGCAGCGTAGGCGGGAGCACAGATACGCAGTATTTT. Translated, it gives CASSVGGSTDTQYF.

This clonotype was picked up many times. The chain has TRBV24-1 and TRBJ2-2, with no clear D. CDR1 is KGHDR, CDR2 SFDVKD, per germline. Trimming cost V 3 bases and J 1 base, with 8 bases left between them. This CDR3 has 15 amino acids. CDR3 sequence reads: CATSDISGNTGELFF. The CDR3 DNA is TGTGCCACCAGTGATATATCGGGGAACACCGGGGAGCTGTTTTTT.

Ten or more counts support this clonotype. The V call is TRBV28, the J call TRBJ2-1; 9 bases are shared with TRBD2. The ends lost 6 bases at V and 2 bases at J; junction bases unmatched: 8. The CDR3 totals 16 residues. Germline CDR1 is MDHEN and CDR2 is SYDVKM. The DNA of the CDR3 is TGTGCCAGCAGGTCATCAGCGGGAGGCACCTACAATGAGCAGTTCTTC. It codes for CASRSSAGGTYNEQFF.

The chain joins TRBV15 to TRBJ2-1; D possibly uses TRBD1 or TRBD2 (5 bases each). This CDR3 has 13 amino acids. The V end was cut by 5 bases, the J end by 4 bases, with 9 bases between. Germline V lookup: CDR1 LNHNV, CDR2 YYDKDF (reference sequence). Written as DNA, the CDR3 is TGTGCCACCAGCTCGTGGGGGTACAATGAGCAGTTCTTC. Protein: CATSSWGYNEQFF.

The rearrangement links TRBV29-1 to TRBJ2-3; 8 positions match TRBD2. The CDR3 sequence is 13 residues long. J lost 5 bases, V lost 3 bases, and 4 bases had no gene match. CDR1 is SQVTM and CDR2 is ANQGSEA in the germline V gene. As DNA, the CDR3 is TGCAGCGTTGAGGGGCTAGCGGGAGATACGCAGTATTTT. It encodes CSVEGLAGDTQYF.

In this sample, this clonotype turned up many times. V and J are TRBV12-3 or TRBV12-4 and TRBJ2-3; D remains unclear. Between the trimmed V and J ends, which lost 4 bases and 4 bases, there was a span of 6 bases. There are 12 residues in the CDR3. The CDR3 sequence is CASSYGADTQYF. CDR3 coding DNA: TGTGCCAGCAGTTATGGGGCAGATACGCAGTATTTT.

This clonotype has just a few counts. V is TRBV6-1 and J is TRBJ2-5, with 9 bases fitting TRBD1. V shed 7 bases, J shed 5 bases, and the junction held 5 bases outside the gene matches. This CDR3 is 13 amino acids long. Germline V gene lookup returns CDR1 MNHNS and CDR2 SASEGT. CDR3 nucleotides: TGTGCCAGCAACGACAGGGGGATGGAGACCCAGTACTTC. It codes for CASNDRGMETQYF.

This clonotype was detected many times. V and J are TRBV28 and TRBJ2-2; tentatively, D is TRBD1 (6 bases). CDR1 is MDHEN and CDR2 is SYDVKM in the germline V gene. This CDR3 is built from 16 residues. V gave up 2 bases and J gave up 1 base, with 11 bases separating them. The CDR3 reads CASSLGWGQNTGELFF. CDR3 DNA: TGTGCCAGCAGTTTAGGGTGGGGACAGAACACCGGGGAGCTGTTTTTT.